Listed below are T cell receptor beta chains from one sample, sequenced in a study of CD8+CD57+ T cells in acquired aplastic anemia. TCRdb independently ran MiXCR on the reads; one entry per CDR3 protein. The sample consists of some 140,000 distinct CDR3 sequences, less than 60% of them appearing once. The specimen was sorted CD4+, CD8+, or CD8+CD57+ T cells (not recorded which) from PBMCs. The receptor set was obtained from a human donor with aplastic anemia. The CDR3 runs from the conserved cysteine through the conserved F or W. D genes are given only for firm matches. Size is omitted from some rows. Given values are once, few, many or a class for expanded clones.

v_gene	d_gene	j_gene	abundance	len	CDR3nt	CDR3aa
TRBV20-1	TRBD2	TRBJ2-5	-	17	TGCAGTGCCACTAGCGCTAGCGGGAGGGGGTTTGTAGAGACCCAGTACTTC	CSATSASGRGFVETQYF
TRBV27	TRBD1	TRBJ1-1	-	14	TGTGCCAGCAGTTTAGCCGCGACAGGGACTGAAGCTTTCTTT	CASSLAATGTEAFF
TRBV14	-	TRBJ1-6	-	12	TGTGCCAGCAGCCCCGGGGGTTCACCCCTCCACTTT	CASSPGGSPLHF
TRBV2	-	TRBJ1-2	-	13	TGTGCCAGCAAAGGGCAAACGATCTATGGCTACACCTTC	CASKGQTIYGYTF
TRBV27	TRBD1	TRBJ1-6	few	17	TGTGCCAGCAGTCTCGGACAGGGCGGGTCCTATAATTCACCCCTCCACTTT	CASSLGQGGSYNSPLHF
TRBV12-5	TRBD1	TRBJ1-5	-	16	TGTGCTAGTGGTTTGGCCCCAGGGGGGTCAAATCAGCCCCAGCATTTT	CASGLAPGGSNQPQHF
TRBV9	TRBD2	TRBJ2-3	-	17	TGTGCCAGCAGCGTAGCCCCAGCGGGGGCTAGCACAGATACGCAGTATTTT	CASSVAPAGASTDTQYF
TRBV2	-	TRBJ2-2	many	13	TGTGCCAGCAGTGAAGCTATCCCCGGGGAGCTGTTTTTT	CASSEAIPGELFF
TRBV27	-	TRBJ1-6	many	14	TGTGCCAGCACCGACCTCTCGGGTAATTCACCCCTCCACTTT	CASTDLSGNSPLHF
TRBV7-2	-	TRBJ2-2	-	14	TGTGCCAGCAGCTCCGACAGCTACACCGGGGAGCTGTTTTTT	CASSSDSYTGELFF